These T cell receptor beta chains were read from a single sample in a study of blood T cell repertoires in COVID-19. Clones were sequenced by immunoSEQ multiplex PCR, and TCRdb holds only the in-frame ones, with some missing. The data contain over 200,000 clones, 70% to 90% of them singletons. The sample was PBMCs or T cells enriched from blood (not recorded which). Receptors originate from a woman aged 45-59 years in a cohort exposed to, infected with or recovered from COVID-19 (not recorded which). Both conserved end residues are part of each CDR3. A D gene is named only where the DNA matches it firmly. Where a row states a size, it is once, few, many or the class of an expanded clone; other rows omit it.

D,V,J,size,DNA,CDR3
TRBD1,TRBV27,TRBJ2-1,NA,TGTGCCAGCAGTTTGGGACAGGGATTCGCTGAGCAGTTCTTC,CASSLGQGFAEQFF
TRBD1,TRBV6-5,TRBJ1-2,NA,TGTGCCAGCCCCGGGACAGACCATGGCTACACCTTC,CASPGTDHGYTF
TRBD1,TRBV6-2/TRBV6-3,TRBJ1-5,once,TGTGCCAGCAGTCCGGGACAGGGAGGAATCAGGAGCAATCAGCCCCAGCATTTT,CASSPGQGGIRSNQPQHF
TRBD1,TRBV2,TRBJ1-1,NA,TGTGCCAGCAGTGAAGGCTTGGGACAGGGAGCCGAAGCTTTCTTT,CASSEGLGQGAEAFF
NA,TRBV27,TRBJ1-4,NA,TGTGCCAGCACCCGAAGGGGGGGCGCTTCTAATGAAAAACTGTTTTTT,CASTRRGGASNEKLFF
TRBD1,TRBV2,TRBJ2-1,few,TGTGCCAGCAGTGCCGGGACAGGGCACAATGAGCAGTTCTTC,CASSAGTGHNEQFF
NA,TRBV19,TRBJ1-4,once,TGTGCCAGTAGCCCGTCGGACAGCTCCAATGAAAAACTGTTTTTT,CASSPSDSSNEKLFF
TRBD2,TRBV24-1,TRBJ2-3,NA,TGTGCCACCAGTGATTTACCTAGCGGGGGGTTGGATACGCAGTATTTT,CATSDLPSGGLDTQYF
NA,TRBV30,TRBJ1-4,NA,TGTGCCTGGAGCCCCCCCGGGACAACGTATGAAAAACTGTTTTTT,CAWSPPGTTYEKLFF
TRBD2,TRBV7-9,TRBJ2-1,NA,TGTGCCAGCAGCTTTACTAGCGGGGACGCCAATGAGCAGTTCTTC,CASSFTSGDANEQFF
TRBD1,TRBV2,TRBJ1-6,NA,TGTGCCAGCAGTGCGGACAGGGGTTCACCCCTCCACTTT,CASSADRGSPLHF
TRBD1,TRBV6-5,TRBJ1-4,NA,TGTGCCAGCAGCCACATCCGCGACAGGGGTGAAAAACTGTTTTTT,CASSHIRDRGEKLFF
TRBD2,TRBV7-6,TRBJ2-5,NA,TGTGCCAGCAGCCGCGGTAGCGGGGGGCAAGAGACCCAGTACTTC,CASSRGSGGQETQYF
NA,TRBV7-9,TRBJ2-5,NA,TGTGCCAGCAGCTCCTGGGGTAGCGCAGAAGGAGAGACCCAGTACTTC,CASSSWGSAEGETQYF
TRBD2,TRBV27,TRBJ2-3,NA,TGTGCCAGCAAAAGACTAGCGGGGGGCACAGATACGCAGTATTTT,CASKRLAGGTDTQYF
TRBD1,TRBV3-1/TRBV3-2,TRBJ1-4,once,TGTGCCAGCAGCCCCGTGGGACAGGGGAAAAAACTGTTTTTT,CASSPVGQGKKLFF
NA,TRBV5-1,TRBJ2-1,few,TGCGCCAGCAGCCGAGGGGACTTCTCCGGTAGTGAGCAGTTCTTC,CASSRGDFSGSEQFF
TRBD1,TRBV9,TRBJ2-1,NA,TGTGCCAGCAGCGCGGGACAGAGTTACAATGAGCAGTTCTTC,CASSAGQSYNEQFF
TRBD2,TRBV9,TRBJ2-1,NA,TGTGCCAGCAGCGTGAGACTAGCGGGGGTACTTGAGCAGTTCTTC,CASSVRLAGVLEQFF
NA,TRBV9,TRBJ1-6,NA,TGTGCCAGCAGCGTAGGCCAGGGCAATTCACCCCTCCACTTT,CASSVGQGNSPLHF
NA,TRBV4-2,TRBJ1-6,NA,TGTGCCAGCAGCCAAGGACCCGAATCAGGGTCTCCCTATAATTCACCCCTCCACTTT,CASSQGPESGSPYNSPLHF
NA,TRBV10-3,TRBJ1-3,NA,TGTGCCATCAGCTTCGCGGGCTCTGGAAACACCATATATTTT,CAISFAGSGNTIYF
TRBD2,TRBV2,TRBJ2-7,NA,TGTGCCAGCGGGGGGGACTCCTACGAGCAGTACTTC,CASGGDSYEQYF
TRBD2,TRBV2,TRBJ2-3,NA,TGTGCCAGCAGTGAATTGTCGGGGGGAGGAGAGCAGTATTTT,CASSELSGGGEQYF
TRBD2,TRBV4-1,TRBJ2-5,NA,TGCGCCAGCAGCCAAGACCGGCGACTAGCAAAGGGCCAGTACTTC,CASSQDRRLAKGQYF
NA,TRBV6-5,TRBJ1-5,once,TGTGCCAGCAGTTATTCGGGGTTCAATCAGCCCCAGCATTTT,CASSYSGFNQPQHF
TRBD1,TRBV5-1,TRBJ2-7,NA,TGCGCCAGCAGCGGTGGACAGGGTGGCTACGAGCAGTACTTC,CASSGGQGGYEQYF
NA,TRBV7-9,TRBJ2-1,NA,TGTGCCAGCAGCTTATCAACATACAATGAGCAGTTCTTC,CASSLSTYNEQFF
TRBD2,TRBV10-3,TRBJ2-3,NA,TGTGCCTCTCGGGCAACAGCGGGGCAAGATACGCAGTATTTT,CASRATAGQDTQYF
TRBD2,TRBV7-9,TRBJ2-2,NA,TGTGCCAGCAGCTTTCGGGGGGTAGAATATTTGAACACCGGGGAGCTGTTTTTT,CASSFRGVEYLNTGELFF
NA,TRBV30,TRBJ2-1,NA,TGTGCCTGGAGCAGGAACTCCTACAATGAGCAGTTCTTC,CAWSRNSYNEQFF
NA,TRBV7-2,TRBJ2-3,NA,TGTGCCAGCAGCGCCAGCGGGTCCCGCACAGATACGCAGTATTTT,CASSASGSRTDTQYF
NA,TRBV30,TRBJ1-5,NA,TGTGCCTGGAGTGTGCCTAATAGCAATCAGCCCCAGCATTTT,CAWSVPNSNQPQHF
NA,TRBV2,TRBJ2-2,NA,TGTGCCAGCACCAGGGGAGTCACCGGGGAGCTGTTTTTT,CASTRGVTGELFF
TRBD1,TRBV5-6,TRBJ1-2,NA,TGTGCCAGCACCGTCGGGGACAGGGGCGGCGACTATGGCTACACCTTC,CASTVGDRGGDYGYTF
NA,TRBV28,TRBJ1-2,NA,TGTGCCAGCAGTTTATGGTCGTCAGGGGACTATGGCTACACCTTC,CASSLWSSGDYGYTF
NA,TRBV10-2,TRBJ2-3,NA,TGCGCCAGCAGTGAGCAGAGGAGGGGGGGACGGGCAGATACGCAGTATTTT,CASSEQRRGGRADTQYF
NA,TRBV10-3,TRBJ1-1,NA,TGTGCCATCAGGACATTACTCGCGGGTGGAGGTGAAGCTTTCTTT,CAIRTLLAGGGEAFF
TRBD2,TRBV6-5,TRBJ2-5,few,TGTGCCAGCAGTTACTCTTTGGGACTAGCAAGAGAGACCCAGTACTTC,CASSYSLGLARETQYF
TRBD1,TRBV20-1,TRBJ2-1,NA,TGCAGTGCTAGTATAGCCGGGACAGGCCACAATGAGCAGTTCTTC,CSASIAGTGHNEQFF
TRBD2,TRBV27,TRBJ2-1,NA,TGTGCCAGCAGTCCAGGACTAGACTCCTACAATGAGCAGTTCTTC,CASSPGLDSYNEQFF
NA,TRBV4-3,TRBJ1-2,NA,TGCGCCAGCAGCCCCGTCGGGGGTAACTATGGCTACACCTTC,CASSPVGGNYGYTF
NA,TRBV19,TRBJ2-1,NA,TGTGCCAGTAGTATCGTACAGGGGCCGGGGGATGAGCAGTTCTTC,CASSIVQGPGDEQFF
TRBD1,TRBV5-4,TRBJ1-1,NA,TGTGCCAGCAGCTTCTGGACAGGGGGCCACACTGAAGCTTTCTTT,CASSFWTGGHTEAFF
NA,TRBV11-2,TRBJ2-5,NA,TGTGCCAGCAGCTTAGAGTTCGGCAGGGCCGGGACCCAGTACTTC,CASSLEFGRAGTQYF
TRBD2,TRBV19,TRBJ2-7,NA,TGTGCCAGTAGTATAGGTCTAGCGGGCGAGCAGTACTTC,CASSIGLAGEQYF
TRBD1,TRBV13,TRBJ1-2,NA,TGTGCCAGCAGCCCAGGACAGGGAGTCGGCTATGGCTACACCTTC,CASSPGQGVGYGYTF
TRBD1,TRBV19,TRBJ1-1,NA,TGTGCCAGCATGGACAGGGAGAACACTGAAGCTTTCTTT,CASMDRENTEAFF
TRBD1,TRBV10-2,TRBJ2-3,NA,TGCGCCAGCAGTGAGGACAGGGTCGAAGATACGCAGTATTTT,CASSEDRVEDTQYF